This T cell receptor (beta chain) was identified in a study of blood T cell repertoires in COVID-19. Study details: The United States, Italy and Spain supplied acute and convalescent COVID-19 samples. T cells, B-cell-depleted T cells, or PBMCs supplied cDNA or gDNA.

Concerning this clone: Additional DNA sequences in this sample encode the identical CDR3.

Per the original data handling: Reference gene primer amplification in the assay estimated nucleated cell counts. Generated by immunoSEQ multiplex PCR, the TCRdb table keeps only in-frame clones and is missing some. V, J and clone size were drawn from that table, and D and trimming were deduced from the DNA. The table records roughly 190,000 clones, 84% of them present only once. Per germline, CDR1 SGHRS and CDR2 YFSETQ. V lost 0 bases to trimming and J lost 6 bases, with 9 bases between them. The CDR3 has 14 residues. Input material: peripheral blood. The TCR sequence derives from a human donor in a cohort sampled during active COVID-19. The chain couples TRBV5-1 to TRBJ1-4, with TRBD1 as a possible D gene (5 bases). This CDR3 is CASSLASGDEKLFF. The CDR3 coding sequence is TGCGCCAGCAGCTTGGCCTCGGGGGATGAAAAACTGTTTTTT.